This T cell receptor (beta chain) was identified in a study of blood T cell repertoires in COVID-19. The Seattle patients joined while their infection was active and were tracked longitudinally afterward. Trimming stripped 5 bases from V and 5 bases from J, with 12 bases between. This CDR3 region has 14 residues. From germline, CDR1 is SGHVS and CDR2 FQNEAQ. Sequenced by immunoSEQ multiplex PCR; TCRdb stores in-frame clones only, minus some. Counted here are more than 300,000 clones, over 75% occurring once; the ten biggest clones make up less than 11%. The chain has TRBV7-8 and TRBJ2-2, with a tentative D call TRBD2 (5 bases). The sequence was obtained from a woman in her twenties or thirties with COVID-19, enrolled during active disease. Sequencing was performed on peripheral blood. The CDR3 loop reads CASSRWEQTGELFF. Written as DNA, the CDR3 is TGTGCCAGCAGCCGGTGGGAGCAAACCGGGGAGCTGTTTTTT.